Following are 9 T cell receptor beta chains from one sample sequenced in a study of CD8+ T cells in alopecia areata. In each case, RNA was isolated and then reverse transcribed into cDNA as the sequencing template. The method was immunoSEQ multiplex PCR; TCRdb's version includes in-frame clones alone and lacks a portion of them. The repertoire holds about 11,000 clones, with over 60% as singletons. Those with alopecia areata gave lesional scalp punch biopsies and peripheral blood. The sequencing input was skin. The receptors were gathered from a human donor with alopecia areata.

This clone was seen just once. The rearrangement joins TRBV2 to TRBJ2-7; TRBD2 matches at 9 bases. This CDR3 region has 15 residues. Trimming removed 2 bases from V and 3 bases from J; junction bases left unmatched: 5. The germline V gene has CDR1 SNHLY and CDR2 FYNNEI. The DNA for the CDR3 is TGTGCCAGCAGTGAATGGGGTAGCGGGAGCTACGAGCAGTACTTC. Translated: CASSEWGSGSYEQYF.

J is TRBJ1-6 and V is TRBV7-2; D uncertain. Germline CDR1 and CDR2: SGHTA and FQGNSA. The CDR3 extends over 15 amino acids. V was cut by 2 bases and J by 8 bases, with 13 bases left in between. The CDR3, as DNA: TGTGCCAGCAGCTTACAACCGGGCCCATATTCACCCCTCCACTTT. Amino acid sequence: CASSLQPGPYSPLHF.

This clone is a singleton in its sample. The gene calls are TRBV5-1 and TRBJ1-4, with D hard to call. The ends were cut back, 4 bases at V and 5 bases at J, with 12 bases in the middle. Germline CDR1 and CDR2: SGHRS and YFSETQ. The CDR3 is 14 amino acids. The CDR3 DNA reads TGCGCCAGCAGCATCGGACCGGTAAATGAAAAACTGTTTTTT. It specifies CASSIGPVNEKLFF.

The V and J genes are TRBV7-2 and TRBJ2-5, with 7 bases matching TRBD2. The germline CDR1 and CDR2 sequences are SGHTA and FQGNSA. V shed 4 bases and J 5 bases; nucleotides not matched to a gene: 7. The CDR3 totals 14 residues. CDR3 sequence (DNA): TGTGCCAGCAGCTACCAAGCGGGGATGGAGACCCAGTACTTC. Translation: CASSYQAGMETQYF. The whole variable domain, filled in from reference TRBV7-2 and TRBJ2-5, reads GAGVSQSPSNKVTEKGKDVELRCDPISGHTALYWYRQSLGQGLEFLIYFQGNSAPDKSGLPSDRFSAERTGGSVSTLTIQRTQQEDSAVYLCASSYQAGMETQYFGPGTRLLVL.

This clone was detected a few times. The chain links TRBV6-1 to TRBJ1-2; TRBD1 matches at 7 bases. The germline gives CDR1 MNHNS, CDR2 SASEGT. CDR3 size: 14 residues. V lost 5 bases, J lost 4 bases, and 7 bases stayed unmatched. This chain's CDR3 is CASSPTGNPYGYTF. The DNA for the CDR3 is TGTGCCAGCAGTCCGACAGGGAACCCCTATGGCTACACCTTC.

In this sample, this clone turned up a few times. The chain is built from TRBV5-6 and TRBJ2-5; the D is unclear. Looked up from germline, CDR1 is SGHDT and CDR2 is YYEEEE. This CDR3 comprises 13 residues. V shed 4 bases and J shed 5 bases, with 12 bases lying between them. CDR3 in amino acids: CASSPARQETQYF. The CDR3 nucleotides read TGTGCCAGCAGCCCTGCGCGCCAGGAGACCCAGTACTTC. Looking up the rest from reference TRBV5-6 and TRBJ2-5 gives the full variable domain: DAGVTQSPTHLIKTRGQQVTLRCSPKSGHDTVSWYQQALGQGPQFIFQYYEEEERQRGNFPDRFSGHQFPNYSSELNVNALLLGDSALYLCASSPARQETQYFGPGTRLLVL.

The chain joins TRBV7-2 to TRBJ1-2; D unclear. Trimming cost V 2 bases and J 1 base, with 5 bases left between them. CDR3 length: 13 amino acids. In germline, CDR1 is SGHTA, CDR2 FQGNSA. DNA of the CDR3: TGTGCCAGCAGCTTACAAGTTAACTATGGCTACACCTTC. Its translation is CASSLQVNYGYTF. The full variable domain, in which reference TRBV7-2 and TRBJ1-2 provide the parts outside the CDR3, is GAGVSQSPSNKVTEKGKDVELRCDPISGHTALYWYRQSLGQGLEFLIYFQGNSAPDKSGLPSDRFSAERTGGSVSTLTIQRTQQEDSAVYLCASSLQVNYGYTFGSGTRLTVV.

The chain has TRBV7-2 and TRBJ2-7; the D gene is possibly TRBD1 (6 bases). The V gene's germline CDR1 is SGHTA and CDR2 FQGNSA. This CDR3 contains 16 residues. Trimming took off 5 bases at V and 5 bases at J, with 22 bases between the two ends. This CDR3 reads CASSRTHDRRLDEQYF. As DNA, the CDR3 is TGTGCCAGCAGCCGAACCCACGACAGGCGCCTCGACGAGCAGTACTTC.

This clone was counted only a few times. The chain is built from TRBV23-1 and TRBJ2-6; possibly TRBD2 for D (6 bases). TRBV23-1 is placed among ORFs of uncertain function. The CDR3 has 14 residues. The CDR3 reads CARRGVAGANVLTF. The CDR3 DNA reads as TGCGCTCGGCGGGGCGTCGCTGGGGCCAACGTCCTGACTTTC.